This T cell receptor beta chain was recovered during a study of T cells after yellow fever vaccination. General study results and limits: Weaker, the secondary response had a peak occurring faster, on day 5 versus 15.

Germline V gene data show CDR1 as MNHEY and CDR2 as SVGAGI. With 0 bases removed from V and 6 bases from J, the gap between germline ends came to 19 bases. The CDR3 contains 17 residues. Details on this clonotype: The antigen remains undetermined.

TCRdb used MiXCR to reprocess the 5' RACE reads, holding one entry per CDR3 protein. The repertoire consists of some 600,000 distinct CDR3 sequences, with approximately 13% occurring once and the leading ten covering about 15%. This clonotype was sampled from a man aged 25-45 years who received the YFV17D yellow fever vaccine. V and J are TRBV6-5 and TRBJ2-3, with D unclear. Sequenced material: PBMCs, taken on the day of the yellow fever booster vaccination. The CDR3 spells CASSYSKGFSSRDTQYF. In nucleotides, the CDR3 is TGTGCCAGCAGTTACTCGAAAGGTTTCAGCAGCCGGGATACGCAGTATTTT.